This record covers a single TCR beta chain. This specimen comes from a study of T cell responses to AZD1222 COVID-19 vaccine. Here immunoSEQ multiplex PCR was the method, and the copy in TCRdb shows in-frame clones only, minus some. The sample lists about 140,000 clones; 93% were seen once. CDR1 SGHTA and CDR2 FQGNSA come from the germline V gene. The germline V and J ends were trimmed by 1 base and 0 bases, with 12 bases remaining between them. This CDR3 is built from 16 residues. The source is an adult in good health. Sample: peripheral blood, taken on day 0 of AZD1222 vaccination. V is TRBV7-2 and J is TRBJ1-1; D is unresolved. DNA for the CDR3: TGTGCCAGCAGCTTAGACTCCGATCACATGAACACTGAAGCTTTCTTT. Protein product: CASSLDSDHMNTEAFF.